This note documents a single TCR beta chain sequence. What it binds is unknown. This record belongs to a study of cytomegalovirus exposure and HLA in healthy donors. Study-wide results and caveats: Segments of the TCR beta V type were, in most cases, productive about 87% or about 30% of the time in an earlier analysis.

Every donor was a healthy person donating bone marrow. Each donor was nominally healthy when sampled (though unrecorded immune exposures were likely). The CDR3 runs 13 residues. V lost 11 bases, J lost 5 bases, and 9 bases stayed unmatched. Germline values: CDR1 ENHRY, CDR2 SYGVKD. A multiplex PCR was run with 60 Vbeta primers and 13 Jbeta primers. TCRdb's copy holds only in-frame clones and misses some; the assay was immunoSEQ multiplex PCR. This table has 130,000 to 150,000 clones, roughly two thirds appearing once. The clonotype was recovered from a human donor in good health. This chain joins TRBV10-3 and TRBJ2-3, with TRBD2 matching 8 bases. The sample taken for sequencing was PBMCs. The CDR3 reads CAPPGTSGDTQYF. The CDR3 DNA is TGTGCCCCGCCCGGGACTAGTGGAGATACGCAGTATTTT.